The T cell receptor (beta chain) under discussion was sequenced for a study of cytomegalovirus exposure and HLA in healthy donors. Broader study findings: For presence/absence analyses, sequencing depth was assumed to be roughly uniform across donors. Most TCR sequences were rare, but some public TCRs occurred in many donors. There were some V segments, including TRBV6-2 and TRBV6-3, excluded as indistinguishable.

The PCR had 60 Vbeta and 13 Jbeta primers. Profiled with immunoSEQ multiplex PCR; TCRdb holds only in-frame clones, not every one. This sample has some 150,000 clones, with approximately 10% found just once. CDR3 size: 13 residues. Trimming cost V 8 bases and J 0 bases, with 11 bases left between them. Germline lookup yields CDR1 MNHEY and CDR2 SMNVEV (reference sequence). It was healthy bone marrow donors who served as donors. This clone was seen a handful of times. What it binds is not known. Specimen: PBMCs. The chain carries TRBV27 and TRBJ2-7, with D maybe TRBD1 (5 bases). The receptor was derived from a woman between 35 and 50 years old in good health and CMV-seropositive. The CDR3 DNA sequence: TGTGCCAGCGGAGACAGATCCTCCTACGAGCAGTACTTC. As protein: CASGDRSSYEQYF.